This T cell receptor (beta chain) was obtained from a study of shared clonotypes between healthy human individuals. General study results and limits: Expectations were that clonotype sharing among donors would be affected by sequencing depth.

CDR1 and CDR2 (germline): SNHLY, FYNNEI. The CDR3 runs 13 residues. The V end lost 1 base, the J end lost 8 bases, and 11 bases lay between the germline ends. Profiled with immunoSEQ multiplex PCR; TCRdb holds only in-frame clones, not every one. The table records roughly 2 million clones, 90% to 95% of them present only once. A remark on this clone: No antigen is known for it.

Naive CD4+ cells were CD45RA-selected; the remaining cells were memory. This receptor was identified in a man in his late teens or twenties in good health. The chain couples TRBV2 to TRBJ1-2; D is unclear. Sequenced sample: naive CD4+ T cells sorted from blood. Stated subset: CD45RA+ positively selected. The CDR3 here is CASSEDPLGGYTF. CDR3 DNA: TGTGCCAGCAGTGAAGACCCACTCGGCGGCTACACCTTC.